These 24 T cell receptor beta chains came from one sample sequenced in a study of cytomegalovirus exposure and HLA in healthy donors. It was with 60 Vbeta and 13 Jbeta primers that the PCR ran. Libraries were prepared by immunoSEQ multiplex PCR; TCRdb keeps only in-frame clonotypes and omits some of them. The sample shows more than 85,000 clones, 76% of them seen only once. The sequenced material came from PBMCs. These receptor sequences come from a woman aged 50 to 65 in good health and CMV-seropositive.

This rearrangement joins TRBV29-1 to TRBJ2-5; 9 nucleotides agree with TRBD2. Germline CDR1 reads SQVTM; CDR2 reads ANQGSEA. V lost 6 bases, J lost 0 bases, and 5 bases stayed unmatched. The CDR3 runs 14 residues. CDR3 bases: TGCAGCGTCGCACGCGGGGGGGACCAAGAGACCCAGTACTTC. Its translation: CSVARGGDQETQYF.

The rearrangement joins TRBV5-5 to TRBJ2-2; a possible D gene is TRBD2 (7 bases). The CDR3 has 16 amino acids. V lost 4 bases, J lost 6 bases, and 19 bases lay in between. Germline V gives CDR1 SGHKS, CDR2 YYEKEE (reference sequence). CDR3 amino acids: CASSPLVGGEPGELFF. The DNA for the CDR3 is TGTGCCAGCAGCCCCCTGGTAGGGGGGGAGCCCGGGGAGCTGTTTTTT.

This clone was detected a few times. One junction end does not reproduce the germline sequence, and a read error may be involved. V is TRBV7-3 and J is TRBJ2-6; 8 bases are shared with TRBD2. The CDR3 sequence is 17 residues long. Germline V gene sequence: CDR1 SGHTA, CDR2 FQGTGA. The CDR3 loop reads CASSFSGATSGANGLTF. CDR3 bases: TGTGCCAGCAGCTTTAGCGGGGCGACCTCTGGGGCCAACGGCCTGACTTTC.

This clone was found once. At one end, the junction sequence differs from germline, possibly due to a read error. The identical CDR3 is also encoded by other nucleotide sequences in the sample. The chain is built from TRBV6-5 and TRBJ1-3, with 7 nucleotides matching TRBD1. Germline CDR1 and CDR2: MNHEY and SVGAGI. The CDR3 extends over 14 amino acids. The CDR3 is CASSRDSSGNTIYF. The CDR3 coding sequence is TGTGCCAGCAGTAGGGACAGCTCTGGAAACACTATATATTTT.

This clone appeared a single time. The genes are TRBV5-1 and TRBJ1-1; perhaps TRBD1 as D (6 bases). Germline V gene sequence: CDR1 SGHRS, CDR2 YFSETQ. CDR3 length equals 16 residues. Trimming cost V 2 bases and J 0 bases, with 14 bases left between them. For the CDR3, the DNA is TGCGCCAGCAGCTTCGGTGCAGGGGTCATGAACACTGAAGCTTTCTTT. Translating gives CASSFGAGVMNTEAFF.

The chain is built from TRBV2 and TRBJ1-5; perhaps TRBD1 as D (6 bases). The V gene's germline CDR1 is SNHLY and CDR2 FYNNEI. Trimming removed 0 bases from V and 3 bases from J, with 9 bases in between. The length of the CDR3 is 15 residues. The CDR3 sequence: CASSEAGTNNQPQHF. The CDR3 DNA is TGTGCCAGCAGTGAAGCCGGGACAAACAATCAGCCCCAGCATTTT.

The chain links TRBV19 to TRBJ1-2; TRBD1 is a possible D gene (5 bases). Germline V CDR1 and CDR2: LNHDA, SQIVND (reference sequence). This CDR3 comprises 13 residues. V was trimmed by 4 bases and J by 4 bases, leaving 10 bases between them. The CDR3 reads CASSSWDSYGYTF. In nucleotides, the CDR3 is TGTGCCAGTAGTAGTTGGGACTCCTATGGCTACACCTTC.

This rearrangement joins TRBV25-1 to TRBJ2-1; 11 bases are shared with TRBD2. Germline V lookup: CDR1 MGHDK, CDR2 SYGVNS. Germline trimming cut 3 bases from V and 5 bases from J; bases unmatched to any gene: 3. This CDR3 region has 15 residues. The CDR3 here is CASSEPGLADNEQFF. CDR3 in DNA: TGTGCCAGCAGTGAGCCGGGACTAGCGGACAATGAGCAGTTCTTC.

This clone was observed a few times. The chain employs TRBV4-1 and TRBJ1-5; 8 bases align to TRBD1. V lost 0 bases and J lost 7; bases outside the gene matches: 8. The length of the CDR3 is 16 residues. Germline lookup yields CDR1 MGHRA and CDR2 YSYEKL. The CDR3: CASSQDRTGIGQPQHF. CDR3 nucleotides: TGCGCCAGCAGCCAAGATAGGACAGGGATCGGGCAGCCCCAGCATTTT.

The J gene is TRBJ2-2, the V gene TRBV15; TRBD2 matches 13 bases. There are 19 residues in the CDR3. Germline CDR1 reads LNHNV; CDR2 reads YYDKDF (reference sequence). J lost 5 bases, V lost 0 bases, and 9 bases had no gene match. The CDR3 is CATSRDLMGLAGSTGELFF. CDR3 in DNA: TGTGCCACCAGCAGAGATCTCATGGGACTAGCGGGATCAACCGGGGAGCTGTTTTTT.

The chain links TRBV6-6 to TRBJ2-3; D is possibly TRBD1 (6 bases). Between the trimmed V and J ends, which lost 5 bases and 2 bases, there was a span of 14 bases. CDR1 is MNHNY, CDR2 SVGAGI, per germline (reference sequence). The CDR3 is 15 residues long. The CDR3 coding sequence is TGTGCCAGCAGTCTAGGACAGCCGATCACAGATACGCAGTATTTT. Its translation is CASSLGQPITDTQYF.

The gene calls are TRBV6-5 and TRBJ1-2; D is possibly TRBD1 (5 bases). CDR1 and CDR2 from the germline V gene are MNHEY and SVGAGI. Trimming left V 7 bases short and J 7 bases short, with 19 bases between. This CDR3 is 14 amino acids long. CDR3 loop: CASTPGGVRSGYTF. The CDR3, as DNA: TGTGCCAGCACCCCGGGGGGGGTGCGGAGTGGCTACACCTTC.

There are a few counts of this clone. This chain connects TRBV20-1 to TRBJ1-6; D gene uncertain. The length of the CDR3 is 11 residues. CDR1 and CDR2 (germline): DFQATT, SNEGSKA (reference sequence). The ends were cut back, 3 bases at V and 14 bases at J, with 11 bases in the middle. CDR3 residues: CSARARRALHF. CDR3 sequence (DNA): TGCAGTGCTAGGGCACGTCGGGCCCTCCACTTT.

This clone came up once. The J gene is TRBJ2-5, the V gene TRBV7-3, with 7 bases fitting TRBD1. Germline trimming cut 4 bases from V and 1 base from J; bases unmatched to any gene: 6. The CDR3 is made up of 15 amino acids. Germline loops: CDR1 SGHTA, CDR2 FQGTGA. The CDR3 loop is CASSYRQGPQETQYF. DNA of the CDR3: TGTGCCAGCAGCTACCGACAGGGCCCCCAAGAGACCCAGTACTTC.

In DNA, the CDR3 is TGTGCCAGCAGTTGGAACGGGAGAATTTGGACTGAAGCTTTCTTT. Its translation: CASSWNGRIWTEAFF. This sequence joins TRBV27 and TRBJ1-1; unclear D gene. The V end lost 4 bases, the J end lost 5 bases, and 17 bases lay between the germline ends. This CDR3 is built from 15 residues. The germline gives CDR1 MNHEY, CDR2 SMNVEV (reference sequence).

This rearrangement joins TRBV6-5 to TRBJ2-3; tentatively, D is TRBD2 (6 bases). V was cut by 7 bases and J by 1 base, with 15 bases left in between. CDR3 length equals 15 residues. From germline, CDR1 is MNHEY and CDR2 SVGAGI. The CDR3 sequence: CASTPSGPRTDTQYF. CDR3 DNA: TGTGCCAGCACCCCCAGCGGGCCTCGCACAGATACGCAGTATTTT.

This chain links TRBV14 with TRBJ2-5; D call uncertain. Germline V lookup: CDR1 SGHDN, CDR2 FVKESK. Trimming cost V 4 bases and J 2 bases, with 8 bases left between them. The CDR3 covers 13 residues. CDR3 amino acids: CASSLRQQETQYF. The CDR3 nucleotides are TGTGCCAGCAGCCTGCGGCAGCAAGAGACCCAGTACTTC.

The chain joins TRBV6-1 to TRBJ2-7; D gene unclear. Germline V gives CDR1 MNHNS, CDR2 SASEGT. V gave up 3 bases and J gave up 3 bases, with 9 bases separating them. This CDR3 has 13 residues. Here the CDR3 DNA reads TGTGCCAGCAGTGAGGAACAGTACTACGAGCAGTACTTC. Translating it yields CASSEEQYYEQYF.

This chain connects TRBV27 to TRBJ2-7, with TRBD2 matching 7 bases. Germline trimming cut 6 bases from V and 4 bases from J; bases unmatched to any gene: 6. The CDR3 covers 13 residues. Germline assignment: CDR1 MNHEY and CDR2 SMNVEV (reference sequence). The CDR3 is CASRGLGGYEQYF. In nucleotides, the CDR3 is TGTGCCAGCAGAGGCCTCGGGGGGTACGAGCAGTACTTC.

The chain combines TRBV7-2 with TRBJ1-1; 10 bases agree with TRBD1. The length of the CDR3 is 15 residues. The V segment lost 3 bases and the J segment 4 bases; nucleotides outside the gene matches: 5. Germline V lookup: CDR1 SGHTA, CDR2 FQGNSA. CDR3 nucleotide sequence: TGTGCCAGCAGCTTGATGGGACAGGGGAGCACTGAAGCTTTCTTT. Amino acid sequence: CASSLMGQGSTEAFF.

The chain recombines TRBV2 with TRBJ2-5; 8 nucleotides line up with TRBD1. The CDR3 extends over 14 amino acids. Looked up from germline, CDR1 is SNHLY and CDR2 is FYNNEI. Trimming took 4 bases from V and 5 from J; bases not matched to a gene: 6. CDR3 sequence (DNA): TGTGCCAGCAGTGTACAGGGGGTGGGGGAGACCCAGTACTTC. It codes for CASSVQGVGETQYF.

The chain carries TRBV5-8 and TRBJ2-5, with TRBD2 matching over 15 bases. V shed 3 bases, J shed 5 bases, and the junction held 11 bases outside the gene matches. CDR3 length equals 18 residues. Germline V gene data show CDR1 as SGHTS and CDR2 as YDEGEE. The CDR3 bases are TGTGCCAGCAGCTACGGACTAGCGGGAGGGCGGGTGATTGAGACCCAGTACTTC. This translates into CASSYGLAGGRVIETQYF.

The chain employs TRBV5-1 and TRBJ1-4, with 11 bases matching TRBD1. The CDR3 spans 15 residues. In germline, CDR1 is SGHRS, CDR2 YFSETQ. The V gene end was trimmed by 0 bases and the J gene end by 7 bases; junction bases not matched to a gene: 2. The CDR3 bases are TGCGCCAGCAGCTTGGCTGGGACAGGGGGTGAAAAACTGTTTTTT. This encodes CASSLAGTGGEKLFF.

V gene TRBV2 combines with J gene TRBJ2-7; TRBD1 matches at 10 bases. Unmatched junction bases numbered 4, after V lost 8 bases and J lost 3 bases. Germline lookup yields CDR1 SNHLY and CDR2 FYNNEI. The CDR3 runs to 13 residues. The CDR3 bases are TGTGCCAGCCGGGACAGGGGCTTCTACGAGCAGTACTTC. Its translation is CASRDRGFYEQYF.